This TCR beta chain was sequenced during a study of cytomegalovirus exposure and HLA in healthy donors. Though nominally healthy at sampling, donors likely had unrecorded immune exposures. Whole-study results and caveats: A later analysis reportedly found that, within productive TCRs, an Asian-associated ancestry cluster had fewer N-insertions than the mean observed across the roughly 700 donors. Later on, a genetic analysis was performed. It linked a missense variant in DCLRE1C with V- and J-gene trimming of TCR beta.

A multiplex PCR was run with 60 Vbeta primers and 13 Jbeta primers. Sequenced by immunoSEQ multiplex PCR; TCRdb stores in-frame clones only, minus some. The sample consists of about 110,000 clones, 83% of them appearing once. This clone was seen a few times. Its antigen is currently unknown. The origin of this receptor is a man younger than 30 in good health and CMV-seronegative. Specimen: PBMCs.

The DNA of the CDR3 is TGCGCCAGCAGCTTGGGTACCAGGAACACTGAAGCTTTCTTT. This sequence encodes CASSLGTRNTEAFF. This rearrangement joins TRBV5-1 to TRBJ1-1; unclear D gene. The CDR3 has 14 amino acids. The V end was cut by 0 bases, the J end by 1 base, with 7 bases between. Germline CDR1 and CDR2: SGHRS and YFSETQ.